Listed here are 18 T cell receptor beta chains from one sample, sequenced in a study of blood T cell repertoires in COVID-19. Generated by immunoSEQ multiplex PCR, the TCRdb table keeps only in-frame clones and is missing some. The data contain about 12,000 clones, about three quarters of them seen just once; the ten biggest clones take up over 9.5%. The sample consisted of peripheral blood. The receptor source for this set is a man in his fifties or sixties with COVID-19, enrolled during active disease.

By proportion, this clone is medium-sized. The V call is TRBV6-5, the J call TRBJ2-2; D is unclear. CDR1 and CDR2 (germline): MNHEY, SVGAGI. The CDR3 extends over 16 amino acids. V lost 1 base, J lost 6 bases, and 15 bases lay in between. CDR3 nucleotide sequence: TGTGCCAGCAGTTACTTGTGGCGCGGTACCCCCGGGGAGCTGTTTTTT. It codes for CASSYLWRGTPGELFF.

This clone counts as medium-sized. The CDR3 spells CSVYRGLGYTF. CDR3 nucleotides: TGCAGCGTTTACAGGGGGCTCGGCTACACCTTC. This sequence joins TRBV29-1 and TRBJ1-2; 9 positions agree with TRBD1. V was pared by 5 bases and J by 8 bases, with 3 bases of the junction left unmatched. The CDR3 is 11 residues long. CDR1 SQVTM and CDR2 ANQGSEA come from the germline V gene. The complete variable domain, with remaining parts taken from reference TRBV29-1 and TRBJ1-2, reads SAVISQKPSRDICQRGTSLTIQCQVDSQVTMMFWYRQQPGQSLTLIATANQGSEATYESGFVIDKFPISRPNLTFSTLTVSNMSPEDSSIYLCSVYRGLGYTFGSGTRLTVV.

This clone was picked up a small number of times. The J gene is TRBJ1-3, the V gene TRBV28; D remains ambiguous. The V end lost 6 bases, the J end lost 4 bases, and 7 bases lay between the germline ends. This CDR3 is built from 12 residues. Germline CDR1 and CDR2: MDHEN and SYDVKM. The CDR3 nucleotides read TGTGCCAGCAGCCCCCAGGGAAACACCATATATTTT. It yields the protein CASSPQGNTIYF.

The chain carries TRBV4-2 and TRBJ2-3; TRBD2 agrees at 11 bases. The germline gives CDR1 LGHNA, CDR2 YNFKEQ. Trimming cost V 4 bases and J 1 base; bases outside gene matches: 4. The CDR3 has 16 residues. CDR3 amino acids: CASSLYSGGGTDTQYF. CDR3 DNA: TGTGCCAGCAGCCTTTATAGCGGGGGGGGCACAGATACGCAGTATTTT.

The genes are TRBV13 and TRBJ1-2, with 9 positions matching TRBD1. J was trimmed by 3 bases and V by 5 bases; bases with no gene match: 7. Per germline, CDR1 PRHDT and CDR2 FYEKMQ (reference sequence). The CDR3 covers 15 residues. CDR3 coding DNA: TGTGCCAGCAGCCCAGACAGGGGGTGGGACTATGGCTACACCTTC. This sequence encodes CASSPDRGWDYGYTF.

In its sample, this clone was seen a few times. In DNA form, the CDR3 reads TGTGCCTGGAGTGTAAAGCGGGGCGCGAACACCGGGGAGCTGTTTTTT. Translated, it gives CAWSVKRGANTGELFF. The chain joins TRBV30 to TRBJ2-2, with 7 bases fitting TRBD2. This CDR3 contains 16 residues. The trim removed 0 bases at V and 0 bases at J, leaving 4 bases unmatched. Germline CDR1 is GTSNPN and CDR2 is SVGIG (reference sequence).

This clone has more than one count but fewer than ten. V is TRBV24-1 and J is TRBJ2-2, with 10 bases aligning to TRBD2. The CDR3 is made up of 15 amino acids. Germline-derived CDR1 and CDR2 are KGHDR and SFDVKD. With V trimmed by 6 bases and J by 4 bases, 4 bases remained unmatched. This CDR3 is CATSRSGRFTGELFF. The CDR3 DNA reads as TGTGCCACCAGTCGTAGCGGGAGGTTCACCGGGGAGCTGTTTTTT.

The chain couples TRBV11-1 to TRBJ2-2; D might be TRBD2 (5 bases). V was clipped by 3 bases and J by 6 bases, with 17 bases between them. The CDR3 runs to 16 residues. Germline V CDR1 and CDR2: SGHAT, FQDESV (reference sequence). The CDR3 is CASSLLRDGFPGELFF. DNA for the CDR3: TGTGCCAGCAGCTTGCTCCGGGATGGTTTTCCCGGGGAGCTGTTTTTT.

The chain recombines TRBV24-1 with TRBJ2-1; 8 bases line up with TRBD2. V lost 5 bases to trimming and J lost 2 bases; unmatched junction nucleotides: 4. CDR1 and CDR2 from the germline V gene are KGHDR and SFDVKD. This CDR3 has 15 residues. The CDR3: CATSAAGGTYNEQFF. CDR3 sequence (DNA): TGTGCCACCAGTGCGGCGGGAGGCACCTACAATGAGCAGTTCTTC.

In DNA form, the CDR3 reads TGTGCCAGCAGTTGGTCCCGCGGGTACGAGCAGTACGTC. It codes for CASSWSRGYEQYV. The V call is TRBV2, the J call TRBJ2-7; maybe TRBD2 (5 bases). This CDR3 spans 13 amino acids. Per the germline V gene, CDR1 is SNHLY and CDR2 is FYNNEI. Between the trimmed V and J ends, which lost 5 bases and 4 bases, there was a span of 12 bases.

The J gene is TRBJ2-5, the V gene TRBV9; 13 nucleotides line up with TRBD2. The CDR3 is 18 amino acids. Germline values: CDR1 SGDLS, CDR2 YYNGEE. The junction had 9 bases not matched to a gene; V was cut back by 4 bases and J by 0 bases. CDR3 sequence reads: CASSLRTSGSVYQETQYF. As DNA, the CDR3 is TGTGCCAGCAGCCTTCGGACTAGCGGGAGCGTATACCAAGAGACCCAGTACTTC. The full variable domain, with the rest looked up from reference TRBV9 and TRBJ2-5, is DSGVTQTPKHLITATGQRVTLRCSPRSGDLSVYWYQQSLDQGLQFLIQYYNGEERAKGNILERFSAQQFPDLHSELNLSSLELGDSALYFCASSLRTSGSVYQETQYFGPGTRLLVL.

The chain has TRBV19 and TRBJ2-7; TRBD2 matches at 7 bases. CDR1 and CDR2 from the germline V gene are LNHDA and SQIVND (reference sequence). This CDR3 is 17 amino acids long. Trimming removed 4 bases from V and 4 bases from J; junction bases left unmatched: 16. The CDR3 is CASSRGRAGTDSYEQYF. The CDR3 nucleotides are TGTGCCAGTAGTAGGGGGAGGGCCGGAACCGATTCTTACGAGCAGTACTTC. Filled out from reference TRBV19 and TRBJ2-7, the complete variable domain reads DGGITQSPKYLFRKEGQNVTLSCEQNLNHDAMYWYRQDPGQGLRLIYYSQIVNDFQKGDIAEGYSVSREKKESFPLTVTSAQKNPTAFYLCASSRGRAGTDSYEQYFGPGTRLTVT.

The genes are TRBV10-3 and TRBJ1-3; weak D call: TRBD1 (6 bases). This CDR3 contains 14 residues. V was clipped by 6 bases and J by 0 bases, with 9 bases between them. Per the germline V gene, CDR1 is ENHRY and CDR2 is SYGVKD. CDR3 loop: CAISQGISGNTIYF. CDR3 nucleotide sequence: TGTGCCATCAGCCAGGGGATCTCTGGAAACACCATATATTTT.

The gene calls are TRBV10-3 and TRBJ1-4; D not resolved. The CDR3 has 14 amino acids. Germline CDR1 and CDR2: ENHRY and SYGVKD. V was clipped by 0 bases and J by 8 bases, with 10 bases between them. CDR3 protein: CAISESGRGEKLFF. CDR3 bases: TGTGCCATCAGTGAGTCTGGCCGAGGGGAAAAACTGTTTTTT.

CDR3 protein: CASSYLGGSWGNTEAFF. The CDR3 nucleotides are TGTGCCAGCAGTTATCTCGGGGGGTCGTGGGGTAACACTGAAGCTTTCTTT. This chain joins TRBV28 and TRBJ1-1; D is perhaps TRBD1 (5 bases). The length of the CDR3 is 17 residues. V was trimmed by 4 bases and J by 2 bases, leaving 20 bases between them. Germline CDR1 and CDR2: MDHEN and SYDVKM.

The chain recombines TRBV9 with TRBJ1-1; D is undetermined. The length of the CDR3 is 15 residues. V gave up 3 bases and J gave up 1 base, with 13 bases separating them. Germline CDR1 reads SGDLS; CDR2 reads YYNGEE. CDR3: CASSEAGRRNTEAFF. The DNA of the CDR3 is TGTGCCAGCAGCGAGGCAGGTAGAAGGAACACTGAAGCTTTCTTT.

The chain joins TRBV28 to TRBJ1-1, with D possibly being TRBD1 (6 bases). Looked up from germline, CDR1 is MDHEN and CDR2 is SYDVKM. The CDR3 extends over 12 amino acids. V shed 6 bases and J shed 12 bases, with 17 bases lying between them. The CDR3 coding sequence is TGTGCCAGCAGCCCGCTAGACAGGAGGTCTTTCTTT. It is translated as CASSPLDRRSFF.

The chain uses TRBV7-2 and TRBJ2-5; 8 bases fit TRBD2. This CDR3 is built from 13 residues. The V segment lost 4 bases and the J segment 9 bases; nucleotides outside the gene matches: 7. CDR1 and CDR2 (germline): SGHTA, FQGNSA. DNA of the CDR3: TGTGCCAGCAGCTATAGCGGGGCCGGGGCCCAGTACTTC. The encoded protein is CASSYSGAGAQYF.